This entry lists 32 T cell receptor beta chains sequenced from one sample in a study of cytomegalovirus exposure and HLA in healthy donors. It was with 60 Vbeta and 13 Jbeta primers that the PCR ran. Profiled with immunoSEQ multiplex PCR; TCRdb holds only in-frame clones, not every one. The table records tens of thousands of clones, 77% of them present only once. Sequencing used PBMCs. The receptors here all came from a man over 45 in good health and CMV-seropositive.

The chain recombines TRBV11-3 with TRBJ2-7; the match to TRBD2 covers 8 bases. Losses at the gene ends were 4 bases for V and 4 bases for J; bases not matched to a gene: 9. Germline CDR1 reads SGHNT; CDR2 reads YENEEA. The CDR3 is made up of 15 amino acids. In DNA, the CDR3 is TGTGCCAGCAGCTCGGACAGCGGGGGAGGGTACGAGCAGTACTTC. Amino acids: CASSSDSGGGYEQYF.

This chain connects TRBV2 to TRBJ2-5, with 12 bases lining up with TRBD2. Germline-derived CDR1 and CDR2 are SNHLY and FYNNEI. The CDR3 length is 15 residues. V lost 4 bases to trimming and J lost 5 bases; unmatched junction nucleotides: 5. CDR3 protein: CASSGSSGRGETQYF. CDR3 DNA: TGTGCCAGCAGTGGATCTAGCGGGAGGGGGGAGACCCAGTACTTC.

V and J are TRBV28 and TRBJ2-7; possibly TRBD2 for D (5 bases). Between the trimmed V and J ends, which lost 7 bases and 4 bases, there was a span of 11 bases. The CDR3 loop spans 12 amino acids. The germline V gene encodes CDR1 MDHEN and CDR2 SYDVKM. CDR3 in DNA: TGTGCCAGCATTAGCACGGGGTACGAGCAGTACTTC. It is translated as CASISTGYEQYF.

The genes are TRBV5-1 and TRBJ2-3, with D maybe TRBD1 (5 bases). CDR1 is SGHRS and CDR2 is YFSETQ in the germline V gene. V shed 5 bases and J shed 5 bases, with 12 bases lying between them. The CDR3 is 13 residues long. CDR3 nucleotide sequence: TGCGCCAGCAGGGGGCCGTCACAAGATACGCAGTATTTT. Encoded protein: CASRGPSQDTQYF.

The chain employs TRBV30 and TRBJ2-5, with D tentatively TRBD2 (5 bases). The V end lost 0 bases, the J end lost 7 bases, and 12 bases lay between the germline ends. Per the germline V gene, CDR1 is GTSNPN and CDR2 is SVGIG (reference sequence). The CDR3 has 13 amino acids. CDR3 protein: CAWSVLEARTQYF. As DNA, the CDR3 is TGTGCCTGGAGTGTTTTGGAGGCCAGGACCCAGTACTTC.

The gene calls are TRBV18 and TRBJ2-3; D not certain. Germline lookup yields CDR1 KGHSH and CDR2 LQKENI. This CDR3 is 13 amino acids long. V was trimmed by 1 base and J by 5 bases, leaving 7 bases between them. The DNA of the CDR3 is TGTGCCAGCTCACCACTGGCAAAAGATACGCAGTATTTT. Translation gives CASSPLAKDTQYF.

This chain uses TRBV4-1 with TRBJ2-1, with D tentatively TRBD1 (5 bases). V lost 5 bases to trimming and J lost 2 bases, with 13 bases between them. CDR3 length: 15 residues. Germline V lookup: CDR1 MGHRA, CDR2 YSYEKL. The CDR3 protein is CASSYLGVPYNEQFF. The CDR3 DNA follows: TGCGCCAGCAGCTATCTAGGGGTTCCCTACAATGAGCAGTTCTTC.

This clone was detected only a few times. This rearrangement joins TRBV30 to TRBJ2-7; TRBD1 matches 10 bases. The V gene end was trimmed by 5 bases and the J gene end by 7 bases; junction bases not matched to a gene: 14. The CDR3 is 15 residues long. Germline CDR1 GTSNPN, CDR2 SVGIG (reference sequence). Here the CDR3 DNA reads TGTGCCTGGGGGAAAAAGGGACAGGGGAGATTTGAGCAGTACTTC. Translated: CAWGKKGQGRFEQYF.

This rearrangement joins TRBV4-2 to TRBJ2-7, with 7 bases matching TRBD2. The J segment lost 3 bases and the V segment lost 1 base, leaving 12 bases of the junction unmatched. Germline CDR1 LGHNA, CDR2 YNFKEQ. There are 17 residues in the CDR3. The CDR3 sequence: CASSQALNLAEDYEQYF. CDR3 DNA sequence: TGTGCCAGCAGCCAAGCCCTAAACCTAGCGGAAGACTACGAGCAGTACTTC.

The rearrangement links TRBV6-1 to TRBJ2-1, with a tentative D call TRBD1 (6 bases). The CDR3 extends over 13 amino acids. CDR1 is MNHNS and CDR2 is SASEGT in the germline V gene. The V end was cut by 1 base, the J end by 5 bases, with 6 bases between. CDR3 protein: CASSEGDNNEQFF. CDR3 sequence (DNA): TGTGCCAGCAGTGAAGGGGACAACAATGAGCAGTTCTTC.

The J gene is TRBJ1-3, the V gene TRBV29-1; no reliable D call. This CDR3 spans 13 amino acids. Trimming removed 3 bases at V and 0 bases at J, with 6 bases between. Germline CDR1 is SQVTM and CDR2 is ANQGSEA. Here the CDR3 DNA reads TGCAGCGTTGAGGCTTCCTCTGGAAACACCATATATTTT. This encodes CSVEASSGNTIYF.

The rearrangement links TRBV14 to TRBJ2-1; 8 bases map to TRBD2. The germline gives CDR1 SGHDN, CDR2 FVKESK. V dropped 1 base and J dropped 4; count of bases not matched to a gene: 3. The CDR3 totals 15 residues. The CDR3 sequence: CASSQVGRGYNEQFF. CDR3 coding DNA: TGTGCCAGCAGCCAAGTCGGGAGGGGGTACAATGAGCAGTTCTTC. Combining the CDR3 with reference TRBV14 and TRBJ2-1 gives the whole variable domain EAGVTQFPSHSVIEKGQTVTLRCDPISGHDNLYWYRRVMGKEIKFLLHFVKESKQDESGMPNNRFLAERTGGTYSTLKVQPAELEDSGVYFCASSQVGRGYNEQFFGPGTRLTVL.

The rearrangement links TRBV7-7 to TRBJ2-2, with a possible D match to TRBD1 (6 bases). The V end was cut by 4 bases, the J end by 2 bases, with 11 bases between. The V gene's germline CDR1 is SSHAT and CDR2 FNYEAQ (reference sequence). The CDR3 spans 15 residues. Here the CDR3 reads CASSSTGGNTGELFF. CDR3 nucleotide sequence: TGTGCCAGCAGCTCGACAGGAGGAAACACCGGGGAGCTGTTTTTT.

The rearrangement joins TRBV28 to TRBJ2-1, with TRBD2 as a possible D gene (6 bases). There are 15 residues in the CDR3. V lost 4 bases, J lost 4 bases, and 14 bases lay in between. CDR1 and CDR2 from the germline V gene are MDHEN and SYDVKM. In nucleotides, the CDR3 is TGTGCCAGCAGTTCTCCGGGACTGATATACAATGAGCAGTTCTTC. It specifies CASSSPGLIYNEQFF.

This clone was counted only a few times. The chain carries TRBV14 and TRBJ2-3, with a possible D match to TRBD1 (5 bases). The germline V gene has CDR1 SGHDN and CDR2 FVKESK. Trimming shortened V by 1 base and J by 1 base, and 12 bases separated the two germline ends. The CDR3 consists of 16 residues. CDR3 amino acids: CASSQAKGSGTDTQYF. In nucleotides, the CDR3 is TGTGCCAGCAGCCAAGCGAAGGGGTCGGGCACAGATACGCAGTATTTT.

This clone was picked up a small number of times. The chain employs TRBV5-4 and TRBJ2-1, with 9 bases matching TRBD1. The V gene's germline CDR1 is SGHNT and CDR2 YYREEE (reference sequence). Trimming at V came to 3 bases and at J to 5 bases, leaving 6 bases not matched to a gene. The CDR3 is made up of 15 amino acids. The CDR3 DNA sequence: TGTGCCAGCAGCTCCTCCGGGACAGGGCACAATGAGCAGTTCTTC. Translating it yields CASSSSGTGHNEQFF.

DNA of the CDR3: TGTGCCAGCAGCTTGGACAGAGTTCAGCCCCAGCATTTT. Translated, it gives CASSLDRVQPQHF. This chain uses TRBV5-4 with TRBJ1-5; D is uncertain. CDR1 and CDR2 from the germline V gene are SGHNT and YYREEE (reference sequence). This CDR3 has 13 residues. V dropped 0 bases and J dropped 6 bases, with 7 bases sitting between them.

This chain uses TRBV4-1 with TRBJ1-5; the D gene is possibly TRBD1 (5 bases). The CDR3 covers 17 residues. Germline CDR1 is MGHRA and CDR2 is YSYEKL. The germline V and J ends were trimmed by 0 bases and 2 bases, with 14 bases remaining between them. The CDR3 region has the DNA TGCGCCAGCAGCCAAGATTCGGGGGTGGGAGGCAATCAGCCCCAGCATTTT. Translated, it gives CASSQDSGVGGNQPQHF.

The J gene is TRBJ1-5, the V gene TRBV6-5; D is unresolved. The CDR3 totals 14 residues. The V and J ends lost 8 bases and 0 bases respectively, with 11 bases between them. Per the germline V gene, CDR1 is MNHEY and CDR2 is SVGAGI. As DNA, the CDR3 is TGTGCCAGCGCGGGAGCTTATAGCAATCAGCCCCAGCATTTT. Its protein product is CASAGAYSNQPQHF.

The CDR3 sequence is CASSYPDYLVYNEQFF. In nucleotides, the CDR3 is TGTGCCAGCAGCTACCCGGACTACCTCGTCTACAATGAGCAGTTCTTC. The chain combines TRBV7-9 with TRBJ2-1; D is perhaps TRBD2 (6 bases). Germline V CDR1 and CDR2: SEHNR, FQNEAQ (reference sequence). This CDR3 is 16 amino acids long. V lost 4 bases and J lost 3, with 16 bases in between.

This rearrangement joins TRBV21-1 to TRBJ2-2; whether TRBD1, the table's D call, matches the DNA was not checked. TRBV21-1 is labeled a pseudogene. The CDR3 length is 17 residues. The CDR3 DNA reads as TGTGCCAGCAGCAAGACAAACAGGGCCGCGAACACCGGGGAGCTGTTTTTT. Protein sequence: CASSKTNRAANTGELFF.

The CDR3 is CAWTGSGETQYF. The CDR3 DNA reads as TGTGCCTGGACAGGGTCAGGAGAGACCCAGTACTTC. The chain uses TRBV30 and TRBJ2-5, with a weak D call TRBD1 (5 bases). V was pared by 4 bases and J by 4 bases, with 10 bases between. Germline V CDR1 and CDR2: GTSNPN, SVGIG (reference sequence). The CDR3 runs to 12 residues.

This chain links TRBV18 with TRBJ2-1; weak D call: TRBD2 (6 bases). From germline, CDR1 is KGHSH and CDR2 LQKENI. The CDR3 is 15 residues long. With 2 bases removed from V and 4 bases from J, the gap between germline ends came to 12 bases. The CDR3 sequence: CASSPSGVRYNEQFF. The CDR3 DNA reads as TGTGCCAGCTCACCATCGGGGGTTCGTTACAATGAGCAGTTCTTC.

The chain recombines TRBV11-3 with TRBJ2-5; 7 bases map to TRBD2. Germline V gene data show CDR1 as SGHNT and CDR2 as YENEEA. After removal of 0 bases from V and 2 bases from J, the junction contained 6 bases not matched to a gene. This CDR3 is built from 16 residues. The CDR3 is CASSLEGAGPQETQYF. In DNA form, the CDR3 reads TGTGCCAGCAGCTTAGAAGGAGCGGGGCCACAAGAGACCCAGTACTTC.

In DNA, the CDR3 is TGTGCCAGCAGCGTCGACAGGGAAAATTCACCCCTCCACTTT. It codes for CASSVDRENSPLHF. The genes are TRBV6-4 and TRBJ1-6, with 7 nucleotides matching TRBD1. Trimming at V came to 6 bases and at J to 7 bases, leaving 6 bases not matched to a gene. The CDR3 extends over 14 amino acids. CDR1 is MRHNA and CDR2 is SNTAGT in the germline V gene.

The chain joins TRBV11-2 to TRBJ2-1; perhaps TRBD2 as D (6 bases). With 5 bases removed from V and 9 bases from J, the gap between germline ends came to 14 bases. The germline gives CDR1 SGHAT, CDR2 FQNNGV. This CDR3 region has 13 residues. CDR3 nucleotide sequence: TGTGCCAGCAGCCGCAGATTGGAGGGTGAGCAGTTCTTC. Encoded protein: CASSRRLEGEQFF.

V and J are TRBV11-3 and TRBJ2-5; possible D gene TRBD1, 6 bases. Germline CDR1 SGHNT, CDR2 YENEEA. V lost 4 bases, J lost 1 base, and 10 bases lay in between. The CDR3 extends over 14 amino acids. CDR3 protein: CASSYRVPQETQYF. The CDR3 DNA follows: TGTGCCAGCAGCTACAGGGTCCCCCAAGAGACCCAGTACTTC.

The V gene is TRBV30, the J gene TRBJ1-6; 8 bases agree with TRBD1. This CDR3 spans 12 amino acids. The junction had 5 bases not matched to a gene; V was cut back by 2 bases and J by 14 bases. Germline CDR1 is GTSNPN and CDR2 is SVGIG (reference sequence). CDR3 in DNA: TGTGCCTGGAGTATGCCAGGGGGCTCCCTCCACTTT. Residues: CAWSMPGGSLHF.

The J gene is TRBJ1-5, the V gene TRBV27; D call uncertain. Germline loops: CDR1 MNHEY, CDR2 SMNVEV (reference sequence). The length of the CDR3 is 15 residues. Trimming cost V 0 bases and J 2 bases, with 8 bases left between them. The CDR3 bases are TGTGCCAGCAGTTTATCATCCGGGGGCAATCAGCCCCAGCATTTT. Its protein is CASSLSSGGNQPQHF.

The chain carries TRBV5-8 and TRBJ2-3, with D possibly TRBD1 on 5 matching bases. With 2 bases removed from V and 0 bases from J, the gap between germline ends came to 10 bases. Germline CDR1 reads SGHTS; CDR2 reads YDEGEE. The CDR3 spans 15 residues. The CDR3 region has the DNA TGTGCCAGCAGCTTATGGACAACTAGCACAGATACGCAGTATTTT. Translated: CASSLWTTSTDTQYF.

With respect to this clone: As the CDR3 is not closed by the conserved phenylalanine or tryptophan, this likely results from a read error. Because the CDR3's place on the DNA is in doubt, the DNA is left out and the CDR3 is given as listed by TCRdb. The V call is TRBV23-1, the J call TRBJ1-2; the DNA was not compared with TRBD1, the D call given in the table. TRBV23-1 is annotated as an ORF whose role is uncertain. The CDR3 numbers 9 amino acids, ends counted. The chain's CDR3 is CASIVRQGL.

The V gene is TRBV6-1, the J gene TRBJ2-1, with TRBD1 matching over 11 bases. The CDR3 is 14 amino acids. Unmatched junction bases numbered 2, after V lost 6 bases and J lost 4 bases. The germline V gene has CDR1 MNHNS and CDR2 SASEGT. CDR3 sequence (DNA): TGTGCCAGCAGGGGGGACAGGGGGTACAATGAGCAGTTCTTC. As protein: CASRGDRGYNEQFF.